The 27 T cell receptor beta chains given below trace back to one sample, sequenced in a study of CXCR3-negative and CXCR3-positive naive CD8 T cells. UMI-labeled 5' RACE yielded the TRB cDNA libraries. Reanalyzing the 5' RACE reads, TCRdb keeps one entry per CDR3 protein, without DNA. The sample table includes approximately 38,000 distinct CDR3 sequences. The sequenced sample consisted of memory CD8+ T cells from blood. These receptors were obtained from a human donor in good health. Some clones in this sample may be carry-over from other donors' samples.

The chain links TRBV21-1 to TRBJ2-5; TCRdb picks TRBD1, but there is no DNA to check that call. TRBV21-1 represents a pseudogene. This CDR3 is 18 amino acids long. The CDR3 reads CASSKVSLKQGTQETQYF.

The genes are TRBV28 and TRBJ2-1. From germline, CDR1 is MDHEN and CDR2 SYDVKM. The CDR3 extends over 13 amino acids. The CDR3 loop reads CASSLTSYNEQFF.

This chain connects TRBV5-1 to TRBJ1-1; the TRBD1 assignment by TCRdb is unverifiable without DNA. The CDR3 loop spans 14 amino acids. Germline lookup yields CDR1 SGHRS and CDR2 YFSETQ. This CDR3 is CASSLIRGGTEAFF.

The V gene is TRBV6-5, the J gene TRBJ1-4; TCRdb's D call of TRBD1 is untestable without DNA. The CDR3 loop spans 14 amino acids. Germline lookup yields CDR1 MNHEY and CDR2 SVGAGI. Here the CDR3 reads CASSQQGTNEKLFF.

The chain combines TRBV7-2 with TRBJ2-1. Germline loops: CDR1 SGHTA, CDR2 FQGNSA. CDR3 size: 12 residues. The CDR3: CASSLSVAQQFF.

This sequence joins TRBV19 and TRBJ2-1. The CDR3 sequence is 14 residues long. In germline, CDR1 is LNHDA, CDR2 SQIVND (reference sequence). The CDR3 reads CASSISGSYNEQFF. Supplemented by reference TRBV19 and TRBJ2-1, the full variable domain reads DGGITQSPKYLFRKEGQNVTLSCEQNLNHDAMYWYRQDPGQGLRLIYYSQIVNDFQKGDIAEGYSVSREKKESFPLTVTSAQKNPTAFYLCASSISGSYNEQFFGPGTRLTVL.

J is TRBJ1-1 and V is TRBV29-1. This CDR3 has 11 amino acids. Per the germline V gene, CDR1 is SQVTM and CDR2 is ANQGSEA. CDR3 in amino acids: CSVIKANGAFF.

This chain joins TRBV20-1 and TRBJ1-5; lacking DNA, the TRBD1 call made by TCRdb goes unchecked. CDR3 length: 14 residues. Germline CDR1 DFQATT, CDR2 SNEGSKA (reference sequence). The CDR3 reads CSALRADSNQPQHF.

This chain links TRBV5-1 with TRBJ2-1; with no DNA, the TCRdb D assignment of TRBD2 cannot be verified. The CDR3 consists of 15 residues. Per germline, CDR1 SGHRS and CDR2 YFSETQ. CDR3 in amino acids: CASSLAGGPGNEQFF.

The chain uses TRBV5-1 and TRBJ2-2; there is no DNA to check the TCRdb D call of TRBD2. The CDR3 is 18 amino acids. Germline V gene data show CDR1 as SGHRS and CDR2 as YFSETQ. CDR3 sequence reads: CASSLEAGHYYRTGELFF.

The rearrangement joins TRBV9 to TRBJ2-1; the D call from TCRdb, TRBD1, cannot be confirmed without DNA. CDR1 and CDR2 from the germline V gene are SGDLS and YYNGEE. CDR3 length: 14 amino acids. CDR3 region: CASSVGGRYNEQFF.

The chain links TRBV5-1 to TRBJ2-2; TCRdb outputs TRBD1, but without DNA this stays unchecked. Germline-derived CDR1 and CDR2 are SGHRS and YFSETQ. CDR3 length equals 14 residues. CDR3 loop: CASRPDRNTGELFF. The full variable domain, with the rest looked up from reference TRBV5-1 and TRBJ2-2, is KAGVTQTPRYLIKTRGQQVTLSCSPISGHRSVSWYQQTPGQGLQFLFEYFSETQRNKGNFPGRFSGRQFSNSRSEMNVSTLELGDSALYLCASRPDRNTGELFFGEGSRLTVL.

V and J are TRBV12-3 or TRBV12-4 and TRBJ2-1; there is no DNA to check the TCRdb D call of TRBD1. The CDR3 has 16 residues. CDR3 in amino acids: CASSYGAGRAKWEQFF.

The chain links TRBV6-5 to TRBJ2-3; TCRdb designates TRBD2, a call that cannot be tested without DNA. CDR1 and CDR2 from the germline V gene are MNHEY and SVGAGI. The CDR3 consists of 18 residues. CDR3 in amino acids: CASSLPGLAGASTDTQYF.

The rearrangement joins TRBV29-1 to TRBJ1-2; the TCRdb D gene call, TRBD1, has no DNA to confirm it. This CDR3 region has 13 residues. Germline V gives CDR1 SQVTM, CDR2 ANQGSEA. The CDR3 loop is CSGFLPGNYGYTF.

J is TRBJ2-7 and V is TRBV28; with no DNA, the TCRdb D assignment of TRBD1 cannot be verified. Germline CDR1 reads MDHEN; CDR2 reads SYDVKM. The CDR3 covers 15 residues. The CDR3: CASSAYRESSYEQYF.

This clonotype is deemed medium-sized by its frequency. The chain has TRBV25-1 and TRBJ2-3; TCRdb lists TRBD1, though no DNA is available to test this call. Germline V gives CDR1 MGHDK, CDR2 SYGVNS. The CDR3 consists of 14 residues. CDR3 residues: CASTAPGPRDTQYF. Full variable domain (missing parts from reference TRBV25-1 and TRBJ2-3): EADIYQTPRYLVIGTGKKITLECSQTMGHDKMYWYQQDPGMELHLIHYSYGVNSTEKGDLSSESTVSRIRTEHFPLTLESARPSHTSQYLCASTAPGPRDTQYFGPGTRLTVL.

This sequence joins TRBV7-9 and TRBJ1-6. The CDR3 extends over 16 amino acids. Germline V gene lookup returns CDR1 SEHNR and CDR2 FQNEAQ (reference sequence). CDR3 residues: CASSLLGSSYNSPLHF. The variable domain in full, completed from reference TRBV7-9 and TRBJ1-6, reads DTGVSQNPRHKITKRGQNVTFRCDPISEHNRLYWYRQTLGQGPEFLTYFQNEAQLEKSRLLSDRFSAERPKGSFSTLEIQRTEQGDSAMYLCASSLLGSSYNSPLHFGNGTRLTVT.

The rearrangement joins TRBV11-2 to TRBJ2-1; TCRdb picks TRBD2, but there is no DNA to check that call. CDR1 and CDR2 from the germline V gene are SGHAT and FQNNGV. This CDR3 contains 15 residues. The CDR3 reads CASTHRGGSGSEQFF.

The CDR3 sequence: CASVNPYDNEQFF. The genes are TRBV21-1 and TRBJ2-1. TRBV21-1 is termed a pseudogene. This CDR3 has 13 amino acids.

J is TRBJ2-7 and V is TRBV19; TCRdb names TRBD1, which stays unverified in the absence of DNA. CDR1 LNHDA and CDR2 SQIVND come from the germline V gene (reference sequence). This CDR3 contains 14 residues. The CDR3 sequence: CASNLGQGNNEQYF.

The chain carries TRBV15 and TRBJ2-2; TCRdb outputs TRBD1, but without DNA this stays unchecked. The germline gives CDR1 LNHNV, CDR2 YYDKDF (reference sequence). This CDR3 region has 15 residues. The CDR3 region is CATSRDRGLTGELFF.

CDR3 protein: CASSYSYDSPEQTQYF. The chain employs TRBV6-2 or TRBV6-3 and TRBJ2-5; TCRdb selects TRBD1, and the lack of DNA leaves this call unchecked. CDR3 length: 16 residues. CDR1 and CDR2 from the germline V gene are MNHEY and SVGEGT.

V is TRBV6-6 and J is TRBJ1-5; TCRdb's D call, TRBD1, is unchecked because there is no DNA. Germline CDR1 reads MNHNY; CDR2 reads SVGAGI (reference sequence). This CDR3 is 16 amino acids long. The CDR3 loop is CASSYSGADSDQPQHF.

V and J are TRBV7-2 and TRBJ1-5; TCRdb's D gene call, TRBD1, goes unchecked for lack of DNA. Germline-derived CDR1 and CDR2 are SGHTA and FQGNSA. The CDR3 is 17 amino acids. This CDR3 is CASSQGMARISNQPQHF. The variable domain in full, with the rest retrieved from reference TRBV7-2 and TRBJ1-5, is GAGVSQSPSNKVTEKGKDVELRCDPISGHTALYWYRQSLGQGLEFLIYFQGNSAPDKSGLPSDRFSAERTGGSVSTLTIQRTQQEDSAVYLCASSQGMARISNQPQHFGDGTRLSIL.

The rearrangement uses TRBV6-2 or TRBV6-3 and TRBJ2-7; the TRBD1 assignment by TCRdb is unverifiable without DNA. Germline V gives CDR1 MNHEY, CDR2 SVGEGT. CDR3 length equals 13 residues. This CDR3 reads CASSFGTHYEQYF.

The chain combines TRBV12-5 with TRBJ2-5; TCRdb reports TRBD1, a call that lacks DNA to check it against. There are 17 residues in the CDR3. Looked up from germline, CDR1 is LGHNT and CDR2 is FRNRAP. The CDR3: CASALRLGQRGGETQYF.